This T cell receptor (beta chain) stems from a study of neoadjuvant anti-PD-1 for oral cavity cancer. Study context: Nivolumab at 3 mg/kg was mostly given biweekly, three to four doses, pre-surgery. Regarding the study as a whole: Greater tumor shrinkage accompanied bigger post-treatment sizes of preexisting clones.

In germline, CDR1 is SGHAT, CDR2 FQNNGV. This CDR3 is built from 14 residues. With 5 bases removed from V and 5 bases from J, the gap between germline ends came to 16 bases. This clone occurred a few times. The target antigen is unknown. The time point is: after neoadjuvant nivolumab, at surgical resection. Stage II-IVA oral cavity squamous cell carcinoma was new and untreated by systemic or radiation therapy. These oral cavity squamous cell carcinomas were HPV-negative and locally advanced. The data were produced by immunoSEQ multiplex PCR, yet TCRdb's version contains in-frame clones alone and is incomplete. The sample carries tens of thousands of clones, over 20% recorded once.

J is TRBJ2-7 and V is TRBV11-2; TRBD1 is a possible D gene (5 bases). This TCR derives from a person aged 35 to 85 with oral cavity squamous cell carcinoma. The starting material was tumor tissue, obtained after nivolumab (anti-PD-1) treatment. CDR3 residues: CASSHRPLGDEQYF. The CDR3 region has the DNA TGTGCCAGCAGCCACCGGCCCCTAGGGGACGAGCAGTACTTC. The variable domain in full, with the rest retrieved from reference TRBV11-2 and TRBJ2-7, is EAGVAQSPRYKIIEKRQSVAFWCNPISGHATLYWYQQILGQGPKLLIQFQNNGVVDDSQLPKDRFSAERLKGVDSTLKIQPAKLEDSAVYLCASSHRPLGDEQYFGPGTRLTVT.